This TCR beta chain was sequenced for a study of blood T cell repertoires in COVID-19. Measured with immunoSEQ multiplex PCR; TCRdb has only the in-frame clones, and not every one. This sample has approximately 310,000 clones, with around 87% found just once. This clone was recorded at least ten times. Sequencing was done on a sample of peripheral blood. This TCR was recovered from a woman aged 50 to 60 who had recovered from COVID-19.

In DNA form, the CDR3 reads TGCGCCAGCAGCCAAGGGGACAGGGGCACTAATGAAAAACTGTTTTTT. This gives the protein CASSQGDRGTNEKLFF. The V and J genes are TRBV4-1 and TRBJ1-4; 10 nucleotides agree with TRBD1. Unmatched junction bases numbered 1, after V lost 1 base and J lost 2 bases. Germline CDR1 MGHRA, CDR2 YSYEKL. The CDR3 totals 16 residues.